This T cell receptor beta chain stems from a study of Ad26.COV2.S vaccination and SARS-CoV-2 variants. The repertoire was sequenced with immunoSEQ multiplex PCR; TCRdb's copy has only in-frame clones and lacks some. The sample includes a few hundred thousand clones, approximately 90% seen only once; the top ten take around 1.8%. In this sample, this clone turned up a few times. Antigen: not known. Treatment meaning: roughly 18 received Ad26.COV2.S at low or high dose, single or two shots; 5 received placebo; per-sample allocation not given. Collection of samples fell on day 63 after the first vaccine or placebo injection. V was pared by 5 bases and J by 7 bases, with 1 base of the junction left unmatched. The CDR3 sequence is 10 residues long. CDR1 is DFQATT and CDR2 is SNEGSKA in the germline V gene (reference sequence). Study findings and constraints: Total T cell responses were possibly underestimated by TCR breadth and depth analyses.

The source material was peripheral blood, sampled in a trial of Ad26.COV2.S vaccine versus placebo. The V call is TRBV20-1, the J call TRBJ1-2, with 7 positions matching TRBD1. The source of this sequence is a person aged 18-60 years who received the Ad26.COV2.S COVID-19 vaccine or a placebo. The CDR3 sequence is CSAHRGGYTF. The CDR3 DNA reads TGCAGTGCTCACAGGGGTGGCTACACCTTC.